Each of the 25 T cell receptor beta chains below was sequenced from the same sample in a study of cytomegalovirus exposure and HLA in healthy donors. PCR primers comprised 60 Vbeta and 13 Jbeta primers. Using immunoSEQ multiplex PCR, the repertoire was profiled, and TCRdb retains in-frame clones only, with some absent. Here the sample spans 120,000 to 150,000 clones, approximately 83% being singletons. Sequencing was carried out using PBMCs. The origin of the receptors is a woman aged 40 to 49 in good health and CMV-seronegative.

The CDR3 loop is CASSIKGLAGGQTQFF. Written as DNA, the CDR3 is TGTGCCAGTAGTATTAAGGGACTAGCGGGAGGTCAAACGCAGTTCTTC. The chain combines TRBV19 with TRBJ2-1, with 15 bases that match TRBD2. The ends lost 3 bases at V and 12 bases at J; junction bases unmatched: 9. Germline V lookup: CDR1 LNHDA, CDR2 SQIVND (reference sequence). The CDR3 sequence is 16 residues long.

The V gene is TRBV27, the J gene TRBJ2-7; the match to TRBD2 covers 7 bases. The ends lost 5 bases at V and 3 bases at J; junction bases unmatched: 22. There are 19 residues in the CDR3. CDR1 and CDR2 (germline): MNHEY, SMNVEV (reference sequence). CDR3 nucleotide sequence: TGTGCCAGCAGTGGACTAGGACTTAGGTTTCACGGGGACCTCTACGAGCAGTACTTC. Protein: CASSGLGLRFHGDLYEQYF.

This chain connects TRBV28 to TRBJ1-5; D gene ambiguous. CDR3 length equals 14 residues. V was pared by 6 bases and J by 2 bases, with 11 bases between. Germline assignment: CDR1 MDHEN and CDR2 SYDVKM. In DNA, the CDR3 is TGTGCCAGCAGGGTGGGAGTTCGCAATCAGCCCCAGCATTTT. It encodes CASRVGVRNQPQHF.

V is TRBV7-2 and J is TRBJ2-1; the match to TRBD2 covers 14 bases. This CDR3 comprises 19 residues. Germline CDR1 and CDR2: SGHTA and FQGNSA. Trimming cost V 0 bases and J 1 base; bases outside gene matches: 5. The CDR3 loop reads CASSLAPGLAGESYNEQFF. CDR3 coding DNA: TGTGCCAGCAGCTTAGCGCCGGGACTAGCGGGAGAATCCTACAATGAGCAGTTCTTC. Drawing the rest from reference TRBV7-2 and TRBJ2-1, the complete variable domain is GAGVSQSPSNKVTEKGKDVELRCDPISGHTALYWYRQSLGQGLEFLIYFQGNSAPDKSGLPSDRFSAERTGGSVSTLTIQRTQQEDSAVYLCASSLAPGLAGESYNEQFFGPGTRLTVL.

The CDR3 region is CASSPERDTQYF. The CDR3 nucleotides read TGCGCCAGCAGCCCGGAGCGGGATACGCAGTATTTT. V is TRBV5-1 and J is TRBJ2-3, with a weak D call TRBD2 (5 bases). The CDR3 spans 12 residues. Germline CDR1 SGHRS, CDR2 YFSETQ. The ends were cut back, 4 bases at V and 6 bases at J, with 9 bases in the middle.

With regard to this clone: At one end the junction does not follow the germline gene, possibly because of a read error. The chain is built from TRBV7-9 and TRBJ1-3, with D perhaps TRBD1 (5 bases). Germline V gene lookup returns CDR1 SEHNR and CDR2 FQNEAQ (reference sequence). The CDR3 runs to 14 residues. CDR3 sequence: CSSSLIGATDTIYF. CDR3 coding DNA: TGTTCCAGCAGCTTAATTGGGGCTACTGACACCATATATTTT.

The chain is built from TRBV29-1 and TRBJ2-5; a weak D match, TRBD2 (6 bases). Trimming took off 6 bases at V and 4 bases at J, with 12 bases between the two ends. Germline V gene data show CDR1 as SQVTM and CDR2 as ANQGSEA. The CDR3 is made up of 12 amino acids. CDR3 DNA: TGCAGCGTCCGGGACGGGGGAGAGACCCAGTACTTC. It specifies CSVRDGGETQYF.

The rearrangement joins TRBV6-5 to TRBJ2-5, with 9 bases aligning to TRBD2. The V gene's germline CDR1 is MNHEY and CDR2 SVGAGI. CDR3 length: 15 amino acids. V was clipped by 3 bases and J by 5 bases; unmatched bases: 7. CDR3 loop: CASSYGGGGWETQYF. CDR3 nucleotides: TGTGCCAGCAGTTATGGCGGGGGGGGGTGGGAGACCCAGTACTTC.

This clone was found once. The V gene is TRBV10-3, the J gene TRBJ2-1; the D is unclear. The V end was cut by 5 bases, the J end by 5 bases, with 10 bases between. The CDR3 is 13 residues long. Germline V lookup: CDR1 ENHRY, CDR2 SYGVKD. In DNA form, the CDR3 reads TGTGCCATCAGTTATGCAGATAACAATGAGCAGTTCTTC. Translation: CAISYADNNEQFF.

V is TRBV11-2 and J is TRBJ1-2; the D gene is possibly TRBD1 (6 bases). Germline V gene sequence: CDR1 SGHAT, CDR2 FQNNGV. The length of the CDR3 is 14 residues. The V gene lost 5 bases and the J gene lost 7 bases, with 17 bases spanning the gap. CDR3 sequence reads: CASSRPGGAPGYTF. DNA for the CDR3: TGTGCCAGCAGCCGACCGGGGGGGGCCCCTGGCTACACCTTC.

This clone was found a few times. V usage is TRBV30 and J usage is TRBJ1-5; D remains unclear. This CDR3 contains 13 residues. CDR1 and CDR2 from the germline V gene are GTSNPN and SVGIG (reference sequence). V was shortened by 2 bases and J by 5 bases, with 10 bases between the two germline ends. The CDR3 loop is CAWSREDDQPQHF. CDR3 coding DNA: TGTGCCTGGAGTAGGGAGGACGATCAGCCCCAGCATTTT.

This clone was detected a few times. The chain couples TRBV7-9 to TRBJ1-1; 9 nucleotides line up with TRBD1. This CDR3 comprises 16 residues. The V and J ends lost 2 bases and 5 bases, in that order; junction bases with no gene match: 9. Germline V gene lookup returns CDR1 SEHNR and CDR2 FQNEAQ (reference sequence). The CDR3 reads CASSLMVGQGSTEAFF. The CDR3 bases are TGTGCCAGCAGCTTAATGGTAGGACAGGGGAGTACTGAAGCTTTCTTT.

Remarks on this clone: Other DNA sequences from this sample encode an identical CDR3 as well. The chain recombines TRBV7-9 with TRBJ2-7; TRBD1 matches at 7 bases. Losses at the gene ends were 5 bases for V and 5 bases for J; bases not matched to a gene: 9. CDR1 is SEHNR and CDR2 is FQNEAQ in the germline V gene (reference sequence). The CDR3 covers 14 residues. CDR3: CASSPRTGPNEQYF. The CDR3 DNA is TGTGCCAGCAGCCCTCGGACAGGCCCCAACGAGCAGTACTTC.

The chain employs TRBV4-1 and TRBJ2-1; the match to TRBD2 covers 11 bases. Trimming took 3 bases from V and 3 from J; bases not matched to a gene: 4. The CDR3 runs to 16 residues. CDR1 and CDR2 from the germline V gene are MGHRA and YSYEKL. Here the CDR3 DNA reads TGCGCCAGCAGCCATCCCGGGACTAGCGGCTACAATGAGCAGTTCTTC. This encodes CASSHPGTSGYNEQFF.

This clone was seen a single time. V gene TRBV7-8 combines with J gene TRBJ1-2, with a tentative D call TRBD1 (6 bases). The CDR3 consists of 15 residues. Germline lookup yields CDR1 SGHVS and CDR2 FQNEAQ. V lost 2 bases and J 3 bases, leaving 13 bases between the germline ends. CDR3 protein: CASSLSPPGDYGYTF. CDR3 bases: TGTGCCAGCAGCTTATCACCCCCAGGGGACTATGGCTACACCTTC.

The genes are TRBV7-9 and TRBJ2-2; D is unresolved. V lost 3 bases to trimming and J lost 5 bases, with 10 bases between them. This CDR3 region has 14 residues. Looked up from germline, CDR1 is SEHNR and CDR2 is FQNEAQ (reference sequence). The DNA for the CDR3 is TGTGCCAGCAGCTTGGTTGAGTTGACCGGGGAGCTGTTTTTT. As protein: CASSLVELTGELFF.

The chain couples TRBV4-1 to TRBJ1-2, with D tentatively TRBD1 (6 bases). The ends were cut back, 0 bases at V and 4 bases at J, with 12 bases in the middle. Germline assignment: CDR1 MGHRA and CDR2 YSYEKL. CDR3 length: 15 amino acids. The CDR3 DNA sequence: TGCGCCAGCAGCCAAGAGGGCAGGGGACCCTATGGCTACACCTTC. It encodes CASSQEGRGPYGYTF.

The rearrangement uses TRBV6-4 and TRBJ1-1, with TRBD1 matching 8 bases. CDR1 is MRHNA, CDR2 SNTAGT, per germline. The CDR3 has 15 residues. Trimming took 6 bases from V and 0 from J; bases not matched to a gene: 6. CDR3 in amino acids: CASSRTGLMNTEAFF. The CDR3 DNA sequence: TGTGCCAGCAGCCGGACAGGGCTGATGAACACTGAAGCTTTCTTT.

The genes are TRBV10-1 and TRBJ1-2, with 9 bases identical to TRBD1. J was trimmed by 8 bases and V by 9 bases; bases with no gene match: 19. The CDR3 has 16 amino acids. From germline, CDR1 is WNHNN and CDR2 SYGVQD (reference sequence). The CDR3 sequence is CARAESQRGDREGYTF. DNA of the CDR3: TGCGCCAGGGCCGAATCCCAAAGGGGGGACAGGGAGGGCTACACCTTC.

The J gene is TRBJ2-1, the V gene TRBV9, with 12 bases that match TRBD2. Germline CDR1 reads SGDLS; CDR2 reads YYNGEE. The CDR3 spans 16 residues. V lost 4 bases, J lost 10 bases, and 12 bases stayed unmatched. The CDR3 DNA sequence: TGTGCCAGCAGCTCCCTCACTAGCGGGAGGCTCCTCGAGCAGTTCTTC. As protein: CASSSLTSGRLLEQFF.

The chain employs TRBV5-1 and TRBJ1-6; the D is unclear. The V gene's germline CDR1 is SGHRS and CDR2 YFSETQ. The CDR3 length is 14 residues. V shed 0 bases and J shed 13 bases, with 14 bases lying between them. CDR3 amino acids: CASSLAGGADPLHF. CDR3 DNA sequence: TGCGCCAGCAGCTTGGCAGGCGGAGCGGATCCCCTCCACTTT.

The rearrangement links TRBV2 to TRBJ2-7; the D gene is possibly TRBD2 (6 bases). Trimming took 10 bases from V and 2 from J, leaving 27 bases between them. The germline V gene encodes CDR1 SNHLY and CDR2 FYNNEI. CDR3 length equals 17 residues. The CDR3 protein is CATSTAGPAALAYEQYF. CDR3 sequence (DNA): TGTGCCACCTCGACGGCGGGGCCGGCCGCTTTAGCCTACGAGCAGTACTTC.

The chain recombines TRBV5-1 with TRBJ2-1, with 8 bases aligning to TRBD2. The CDR3 loop spans 15 amino acids. V trimming: 0 bases; J trimming: 6 bases; junction bases outside the gene matches: 5. Germline lookup yields CDR1 SGHRS and CDR2 YFSETQ. DNA for the CDR3: TGCGCCAGCAGCTTGGAAGTAGCGGGGATCAATGAGCAGTTCTTC. The encoded protein is CASSLEVAGINEQFF.

The chain joins TRBV15 to TRBJ2-3; D is uncertain. Per the germline V gene, CDR1 is LNHNV and CDR2 is YYDKDF (reference sequence). Trimming pared 2 bases from V and 2 bases from J, leaving 5 bases between. This CDR3 region has 13 residues. The CDR3 reads CATSRPYTDTQYF. CDR3 nucleotides: TGTGCCACCAGCAGACCCTACACAGATACGCAGTATTTT.

The chain carries TRBV5-4 and TRBJ2-3, with 8 nucleotides matching TRBD1. This CDR3 comprises 15 residues. With V trimmed by 0 bases and J by 6 bases, 6 bases remained unmatched. Germline V gene data show CDR1 as SGHNT and CDR2 as YYREEE (reference sequence). CDR3: CASSLGQGPWDTQYF. For the CDR3, the DNA is TGTGCCAGCAGCTTGGGACAGGGGCCTTGGGATACGCAGTATTTT.